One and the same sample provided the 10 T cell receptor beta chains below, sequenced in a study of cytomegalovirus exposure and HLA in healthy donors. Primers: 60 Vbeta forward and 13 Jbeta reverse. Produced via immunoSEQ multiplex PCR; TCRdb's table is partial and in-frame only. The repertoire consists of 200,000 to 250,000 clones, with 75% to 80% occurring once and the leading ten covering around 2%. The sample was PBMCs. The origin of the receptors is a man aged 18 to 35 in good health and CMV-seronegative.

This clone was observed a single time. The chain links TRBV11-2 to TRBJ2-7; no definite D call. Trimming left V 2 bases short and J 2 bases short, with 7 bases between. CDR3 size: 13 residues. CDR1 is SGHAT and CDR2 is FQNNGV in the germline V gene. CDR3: CASSLPPTYEQYF. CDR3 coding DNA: TGTGCCAGCAGCTTACCCCCAACCTACGAGCAGTACTTC.

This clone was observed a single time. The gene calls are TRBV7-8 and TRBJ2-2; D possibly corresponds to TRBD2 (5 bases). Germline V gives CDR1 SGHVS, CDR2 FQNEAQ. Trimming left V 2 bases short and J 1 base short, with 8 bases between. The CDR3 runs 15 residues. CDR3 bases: TGTGCCAGCAGCTTAACGGGGAAGAACACCGGGGAGCTGTTTTTT. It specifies CASSLTGKNTGELFF.

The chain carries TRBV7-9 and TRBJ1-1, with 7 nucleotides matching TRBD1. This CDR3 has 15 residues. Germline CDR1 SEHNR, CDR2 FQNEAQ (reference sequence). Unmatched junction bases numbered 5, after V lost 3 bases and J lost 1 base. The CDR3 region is CASSFPGQPNTEAFF. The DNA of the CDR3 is TGTGCCAGCAGCTTCCCGGGACAGCCGAACACTGAAGCTTTCTTT.

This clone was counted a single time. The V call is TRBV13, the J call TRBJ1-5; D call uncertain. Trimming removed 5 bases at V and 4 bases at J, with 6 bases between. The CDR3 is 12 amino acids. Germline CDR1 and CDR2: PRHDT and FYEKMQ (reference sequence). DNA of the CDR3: TGTGCCAGCAGCAGCGGTAATCAGCCCCAGCATTTT. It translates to CASSSGNQPQHF.

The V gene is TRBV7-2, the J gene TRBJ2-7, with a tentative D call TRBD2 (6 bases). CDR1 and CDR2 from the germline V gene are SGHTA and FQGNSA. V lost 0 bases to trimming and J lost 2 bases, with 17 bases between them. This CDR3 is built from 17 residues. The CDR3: CASSLAASGTHTYEQYF. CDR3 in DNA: TGTGCCAGCAGCTTAGCCGCCTCCGGGACTCATACCTACGAGCAGTACTTC.

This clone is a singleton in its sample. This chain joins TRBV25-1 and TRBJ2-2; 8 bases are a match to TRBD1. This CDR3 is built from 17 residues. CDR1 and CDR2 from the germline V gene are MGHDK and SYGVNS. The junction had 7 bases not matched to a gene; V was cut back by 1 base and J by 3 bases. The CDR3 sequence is CASSEFPGTGDTGELFF. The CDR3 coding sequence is TGTGCCAGCAGTGAATTTCCCGGGACAGGAGACACCGGGGAGCTGTTTTTT.

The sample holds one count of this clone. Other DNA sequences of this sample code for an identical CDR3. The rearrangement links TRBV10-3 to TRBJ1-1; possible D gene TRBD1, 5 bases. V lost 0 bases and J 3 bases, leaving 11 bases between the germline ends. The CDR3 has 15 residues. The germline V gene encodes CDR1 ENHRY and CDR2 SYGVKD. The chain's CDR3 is CAISESQGWDTEAFF. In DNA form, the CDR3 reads TGTGCCATCAGTGAGTCCCAGGGTTGGGACACTGAAGCTTTCTTT.

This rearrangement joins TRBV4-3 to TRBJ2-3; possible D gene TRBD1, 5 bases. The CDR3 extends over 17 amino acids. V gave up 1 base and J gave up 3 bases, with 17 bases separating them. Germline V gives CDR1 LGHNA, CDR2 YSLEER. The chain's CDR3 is CASSQGYGRVGTDTQYF. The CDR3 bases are TGCGCCAGCAGCCAAGGATACGGCAGGGTTGGGACAGATACGCAGTATTTT.

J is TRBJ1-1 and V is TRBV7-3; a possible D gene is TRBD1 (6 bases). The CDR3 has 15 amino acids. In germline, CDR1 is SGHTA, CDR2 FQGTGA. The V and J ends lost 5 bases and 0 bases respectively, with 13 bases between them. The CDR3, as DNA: TGTGCCAGCAGCCTTGCCCAGGGGTTGAACACTGAAGCTTTCTTT. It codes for CASSLAQGLNTEAFF.

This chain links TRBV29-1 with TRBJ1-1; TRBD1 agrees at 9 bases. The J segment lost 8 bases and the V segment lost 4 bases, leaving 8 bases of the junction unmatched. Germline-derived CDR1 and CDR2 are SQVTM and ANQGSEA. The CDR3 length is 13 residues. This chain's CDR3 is CSVVGDREHEAFF. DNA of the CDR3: TGCAGCGTTGTCGGGGACAGGGAACACGAAGCTTTCTTT.